Each of the 8 T cell receptor beta chains below was sequenced from the same sample in a study of T cell clonality in common variable immunodeficiency. Profiled with immunoSEQ multiplex PCR; TCRdb holds only in-frame clones, not every one. This sample comprises around 45,000 clones, none seen once only. Sequencing was carried out using peripheral blood mononuclear cells. These receptors were obtained from a person aged 18 to 69 in good health.

Ten or more counts support this clone. Coverage ceases 3 residues before the CDR3 finishes, and the germline J gene fills in the end. V and J are TRBV12-3 or TRBV12-4 and TRBJ2-2; D is undetermined. V gave up 3 bases and J gave up 4 bases, with 9 bases separating them. CDR3 size: 14 residues. CDR3 sequence reads: CASSFFSSTGELFF. The covered CDR3 bases are TGTGCCAGCAGTTTCTTTAGTAGCACCGGGGAG.

This clone was seen many times. CDR3 sequence reads: CASNRWGSGDTEAFF. The CDR3 DNA, read in part, is TGTGCCAGCAACAGGTGGGGGTCAGGGGACACTGAA. This chain links TRBV14 with TRBJ1-1; tentative D call: TRBD1 (6 bases). The observed sequence ends 3 residues before the CDR3 terminus, with the missing tail filled in from the germline J gene. Germline-derived CDR1 and CDR2 are SGHDN and FVKESK. V was trimmed by 7 bases and J by 3 bases, leaving 18 bases between them. The CDR3 extends over 15 amino acids.

This clone was counted many times. Read data end 3 residues before the CDR3 end; the end is taken from the germline J gene. The V call is TRBV7-9, the J call TRBJ2-1; 7 positions agree with TRBD2. The germline CDR1 and CDR2 sequences are SEHNR and FQNEAQ (reference sequence). V was clipped by 7 bases and J by 5 bases; unmatched bases: 11. The CDR3 has 15 residues. The sequenced CDR3 bases are TGTGCCAGCATCGTGGGGGGAGGGGCGCACAATGAG. Translated: CASIVGGGAHNE. Given in full, the CDR3 is CASIVGGGAHNEQFF.

This clone was seen ten or more times. The read comes to an end 3 residues before the CDR3 does, leaving the germline J gene to fill in the end. The rearrangement links TRBV6-2 or TRBV6-3 to TRBJ2-3; D uncertain. The V gene lost 1 base and the J gene lost 3 bases, with 8 bases spanning the gap. Germline loops: CDR1 MNHEY, CDR2 SVGEGT. The CDR3 extends over 14 amino acids. CDR3: CASSYLSETDTQYF. The part of the CDR3 DNA that was read is TGTGCCAGCAGTTACTTGTCAGAGACAGATACG.

With respect to this clone: A much larger clone differs from this one at a single base, so this may be a read error. The read is 3 residues too short to cover the CDR3 end, so that end is filled in from the germline J gene. The V call is TRBV18, the J call TRBJ2-5; 8 bases agree with TRBD1. CDR1 KGHSH and CDR2 LQKENI come from the germline V gene. The CDR3 has 15 residues. CDR3 region: CASSISQGAMDTQYF. The CDR3 bases that were read are TGTGCCAGCTCAATTTCTCAGGGGGCGATGGATACC. The whole variable domain, remainder taken from reference TRBV18 and TRBJ2-5, is NAGVMQNPRHLVRRRGQEARLRCSPMKGHSHVYWYRQLPEEGLKFMVYLQKENIIDESGMPKERFSAEFPKEGPSILRIQQVVRGDSAAYFCASSISQGAMDTQYFGPGTRLLVL.

This clone was seen repeatedly, ten times or more. The chain's CDR3 is CASSWTSGEQYF. The part of the CDR3 DNA that was read is TGTGCCAGCAGCTGGACTAGCGGCGAG. This sequence joins TRBV5-6 and TRBJ2-7; TRBD2 aligns across 10 bases. Read coverage stops 3 residues before the CDR3 terminus; the germline J gene supplies the remainder. The CDR3 is made up of 12 amino acids. J was trimmed by 6 bases and V by 3 bases; bases with no gene match: 0. CDR1 is SGHDT and CDR2 is YYEEEE in the germline V gene.

In this sample, this clone turned up many times. The read ends 3 residues before the CDR3 terminus; that terminus is restored from the germline J gene. The rearrangement uses TRBV13 and TRBJ1-4; D unclear. Germline V lookup: CDR1 PRHDT, CDR2 FYEKMQ (reference sequence). This CDR3 region has 14 residues. Trimming removed 5 bases at V and 6 bases at J, with 13 bases between. The DNA read from the CDR3 is TGTGCCAGCAGCCTGATGGATGGGCATGAAAAA. Amino acids: CASSLMDGHEK. The CDR3 as a whole reads CASSLMDGHEKLFF.

This clone was counted a few times. The sequenced fragment ends 3 residues before the CDR3 boundary, so the rest is inferred from the germline J gene. The rearrangement joins TRBV7-9 to TRBJ2-4; TRBD2 might be the D (7 bases). Germline CDR1 reads SEHNR; CDR2 reads FQNEAQ (reference sequence). The CDR3 covers 14 residues. CDR3 bases read: TGTGCCAGCAGCGAGCAAGGGGGGGCCTATGGT. The encoded protein is CASSEQGGAYG. The whole CDR3 protein is CASSEQGGAYGQYF.